The rows below give T cell receptor beta chains drawn from one sample of a study of blood T cell repertoires in COVID-19. Some clones are missing from TCRdb's copy, which holds only in-frame ones; the method was immunoSEQ multiplex PCR. The sample records 150,000 to 250,000 clones, 82% being singletons. What was sequenced was PBMCs or T cells enriched from blood (not recorded which). The receptors shown here come from a man in his forties who had recovered from COVID-19. CDR3s include the opening cysteine and the closing phenylalanine or tryptophan. A D gene is named only where the DNA matches it firmly. A row's size may be missing; if present it is once, few, many or a size class.

TRBJ1-4	once	TRBV28	TRBD1	CASSLWGVQGNEKLFF	TGTGCCAGCAGTTTGTGGGGAGTACAGGGGAATGAAAAACTGTTTTTT
TRBJ1-1	NA	TRBV10-3	NA	CAISESNRGMNTEAFF	TGTGCCATCAGTGAGTCGAATCGGGGAATGAACACTGAAGCTTTCTTT
TRBJ2-1	NA	TRBV14	TRBD2	CASSQFGTSGRMDEQFF	TGTGCCAGCAGCCAATTCGGGACTAGCGGGAGAATGGATGAGCAGTTCTTC
TRBJ2-1	NA	TRBV25-1	TRBD1	CASSESGDRAEQFF	TGTGCCAGCAGTGAATCAGGGGACAGGGCCGAGCAGTTCTTC
TRBJ1-2	NA	TRBV5-4	NA	CASSLAGENYGYTF	TGTGCCAGCAGCTTGGCGGGAGAGAACTATGGCTACACCTTC
TRBJ2-3	NA	TRBV12-3/TRBV12-4	NA	CASSLPGGDTQYF	TGTGCCAGCAGTTTACCCGGAGGGGATACGCAGTATTTT
TRBJ2-7	NA	TRBV27	NA	CASSLDRDSYEQYF	TGTGCCAGCAGTTTAGATCGGGATTCCTACGAGCAGTACTTC
TRBJ1-2	NA	TRBV3-1/TRBV3-2	TRBD1	CASSQGQGRLGYTF	TGTGCCAGCAGCCAAGGACAGGGGAGGCTGGGCTACACCTTC
TRBJ1-2	NA	TRBV6-2/TRBV6-3	TRBD1	CASSWGTGLYGYTF	TGTGCCAGCAGTTGGGGGACAGGGCTCTATGGCTACACCTTC
TRBJ2-1	NA	TRBV24-1	TRBD2	CATTHGLAGSYNEQFF	TGTGCCACGACACATGGACTAGCGGGGTCCTACAATGAGCAGTTCTTC
TRBJ2-1	NA	TRBV11-3	NA	CASSPTINSYNEQFF	TGTGCCAGCAGCCCTACCATCAATTCCTACAATGAGCAGTTCTTC
TRBJ1-5	NA	TRBV19	NA	CASSTNGYPLNQPQHF	TGTGCCAGTAGTACGAACGGGTATCCATTAAATCAGCCCCAGCATTTT
TRBJ2-3	NA	TRBV5-1	NA	CASSSNQGNTDTQYF	TGCGCCAGCAGCTCTAATCAGGGGAACACAGATACGCAGTATTTT
TRBJ1-3	few	TRBV3-1/TRBV3-2	NA	CASSLQYGNTIYF	TGTGCCAGCAGCCTACAATATGGAAACACCATATATTTT
TRBJ2-1	NA	TRBV10-1	TRBD1	CASSYYRDRGLNEQFF	TGCGCCAGCAGTTATTACCGGGACAGGGGGCTGAATGAGCAGTTCTTC
TRBJ2-3	once	TRBV5-5	TRBD1	CASRTGRGDTQYF	TGTGCCAGCCGGACAGGCCGAGGGGATACGCAGTATTTT
TRBJ2-7	NA	TRBV5-4	TRBD1	CASSMGQPYEQYF	TGTGCCAGCAGCATGGGACAGCCCTACGAGCAGTACTTC
TRBJ2-7	NA	TRBV5-4	TRBD2	CASSFLAGDYEQYF	TGTGCCAGCAGTTTTTTAGCGGGGGACTACGAGCAGTACTTC
TRBJ1-1	NA	TRBV12-3/TRBV12-4	TRBD1	CASSRQGGTEAFF	TGTGCCAGCAGCCGACAGGGGGGCACTGAAGCTTTCTTT
TRBJ1-2	NA	TRBV27	NA	CASSLFGLGTGYTF	TGTGCCAGCAGTTTATTCGGACTTGGAACAGGCTACACCTTC
TRBJ2-2	NA	TRBV2	TRBD1	CASRQTSGGTGELFF	TGTGCCAGCAGGCAGACTTCAGGGGGCACCGGGGAGCTGTTTTTT
TRBJ2-1	NA	TRBV7-3	NA	CASSRGSYNEQFF	TGTGCCAGCAGCCGAGGCTCCTACAATGAGCAGTTCTTC
TRBJ1-3	NA	TRBV10-3	NA	CAIKPEPSGNTIYF	TGTGCCATCAAGCCCGAACCCTCTGGAAACACCATATATTTT
TRBJ2-1	NA	TRBV9	NA	CASSVGGTHPYNEQFF	TGTGCCAGCAGCGTAGGTGGGACTCATCCCTACAATGAGCAGTTCTTC
TRBJ1-5	NA	TRBV28	NA	CASTRGGSNQPQHF	TGTGCCAGCACCCGGGGGGGAAGCAATCAGCCCCAGCATTTT